This TCR beta chain was recovered during a study of CD8 T cells in ankylosing spondylitis. Study-level points and caveats: CD8+ disease-linked clones were present at relatively low frequencies in blood.

Looked up from germline, CDR1 is DFQATT and CDR2 is SNEGSKA (reference sequence). This CDR3 contains 11 residues. The V end was cut by 0 bases, the J end by 9 bases, with 6 bases between. MiXCR, run by TCRdb on the 5' RACE reads, gives a single entry per CDR3 protein. The data contain tens of thousands of distinct CDR3 sequences, around 16% of them seen just once; the ten biggest clones take up 25% to 30%. This clonotype was recorded many times. Its specificity is unknown. The V gene is TRBV20-1, the J gene TRBJ2-1; D is uncertain. The sequenced material came from blood. The source of this sequence is a male donor with ankylosing spondylitis or in good health (not recorded which). The CDR3 region has the DNA TGCAGTGCTAGAGATTTCCCTGAGCAGTTCTTC. This encodes CSARDFPEQFF.